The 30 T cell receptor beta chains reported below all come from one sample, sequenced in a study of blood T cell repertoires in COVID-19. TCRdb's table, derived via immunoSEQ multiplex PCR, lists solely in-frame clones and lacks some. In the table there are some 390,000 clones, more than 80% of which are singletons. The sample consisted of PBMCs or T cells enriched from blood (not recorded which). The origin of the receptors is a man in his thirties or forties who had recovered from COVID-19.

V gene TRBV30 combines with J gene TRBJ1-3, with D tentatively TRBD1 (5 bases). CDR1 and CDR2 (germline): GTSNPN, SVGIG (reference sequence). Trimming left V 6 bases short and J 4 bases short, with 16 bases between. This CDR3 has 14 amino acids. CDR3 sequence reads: CACPPRDGGNTIYF. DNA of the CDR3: TGTGCCTGCCCTCCCAGGGATGGGGGAAACACCATATATTTT.

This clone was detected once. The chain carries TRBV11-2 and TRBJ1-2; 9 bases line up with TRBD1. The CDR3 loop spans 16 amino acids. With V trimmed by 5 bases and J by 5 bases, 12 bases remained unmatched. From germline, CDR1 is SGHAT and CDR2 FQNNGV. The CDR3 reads CASSHSGTGKVYGYTF. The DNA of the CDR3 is TGTGCCAGCAGCCATAGCGGGACAGGGAAGGTTTATGGCTACACCTTC.

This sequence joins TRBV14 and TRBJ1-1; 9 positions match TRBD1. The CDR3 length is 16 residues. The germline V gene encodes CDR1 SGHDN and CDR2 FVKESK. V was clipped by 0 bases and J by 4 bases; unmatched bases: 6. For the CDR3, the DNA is TGTGCCAGCAGCCAAGACTACAGGGGGCGATTCACTGAAGCTTTCTTT. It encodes CASSQDYRGRFTEAFF.

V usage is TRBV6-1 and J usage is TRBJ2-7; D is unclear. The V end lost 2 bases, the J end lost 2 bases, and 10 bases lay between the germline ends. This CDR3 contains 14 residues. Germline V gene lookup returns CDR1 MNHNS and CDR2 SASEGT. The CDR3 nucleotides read TGTGCCAGCAGTGAACCGACTGTTCCCTACGAGCAGTACTTC. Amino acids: CASSEPTVPYEQYF.

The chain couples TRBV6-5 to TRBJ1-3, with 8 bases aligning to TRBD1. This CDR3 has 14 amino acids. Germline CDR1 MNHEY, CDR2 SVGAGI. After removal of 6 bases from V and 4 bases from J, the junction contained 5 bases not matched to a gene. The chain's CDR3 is CASSPTGAGNTIYF. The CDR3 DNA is TGTGCCAGCAGCCCGACAGGGGCCGGAAACACCATATATTTT.

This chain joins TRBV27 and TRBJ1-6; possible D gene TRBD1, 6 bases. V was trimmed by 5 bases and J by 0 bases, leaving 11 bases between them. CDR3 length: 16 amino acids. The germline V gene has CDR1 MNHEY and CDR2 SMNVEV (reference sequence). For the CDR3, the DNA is TGTGCCAGCAGTCCAGGGGATAGCTCCTATAATTCACCCCTCCACTTT. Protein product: CASSPGDSSYNSPLHF.

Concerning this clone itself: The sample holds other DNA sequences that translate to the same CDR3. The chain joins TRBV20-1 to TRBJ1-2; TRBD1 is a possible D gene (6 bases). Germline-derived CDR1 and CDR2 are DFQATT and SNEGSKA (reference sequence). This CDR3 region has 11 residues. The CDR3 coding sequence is TGCAGCGTACTTACAGGGCATGGCTACACCTTC. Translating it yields CSVLTGHGYTF.

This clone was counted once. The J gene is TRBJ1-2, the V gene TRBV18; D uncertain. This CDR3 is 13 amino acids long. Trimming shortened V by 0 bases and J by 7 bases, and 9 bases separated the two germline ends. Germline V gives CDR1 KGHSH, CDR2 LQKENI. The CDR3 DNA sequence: TGTGCCAGCTCACCACCCGGGGTGGGTGGCTACACCTTC. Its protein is CASSPPGVGGYTF.

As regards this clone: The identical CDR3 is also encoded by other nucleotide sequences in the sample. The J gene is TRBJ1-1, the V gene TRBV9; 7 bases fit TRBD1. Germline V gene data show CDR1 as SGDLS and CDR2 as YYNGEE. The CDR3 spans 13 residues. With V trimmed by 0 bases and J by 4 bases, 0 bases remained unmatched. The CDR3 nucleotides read TGTGCCAGCAGCGTAGGACAGGGCACTGAAGCTTTCTTT. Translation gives CASSVGQGTEAFF.

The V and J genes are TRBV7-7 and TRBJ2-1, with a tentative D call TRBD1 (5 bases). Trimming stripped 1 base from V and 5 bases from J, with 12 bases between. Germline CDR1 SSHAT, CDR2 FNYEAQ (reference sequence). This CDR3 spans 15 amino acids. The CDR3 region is CASSLGSTTDNEQFF. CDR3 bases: TGTGCCAGCAGCTTAGGGTCCACGACAGACAATGAGCAGTTCTTC.

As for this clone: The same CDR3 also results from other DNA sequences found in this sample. In DNA, the CDR3 is TGCGCCACCTCGCCGGGACAAGGGGCGTACGGGGAGCTGTTTTTT. It is translated as CATSPGQGAYGELFF. The rearrangement uses TRBV5-1 and TRBJ2-2, with D tentatively TRBD1 (6 bases). V lost 9 bases and J lost 7, with 22 bases in between. The CDR3 loop spans 15 amino acids. Germline V gene sequence: CDR1 SGHRS, CDR2 YFSETQ.

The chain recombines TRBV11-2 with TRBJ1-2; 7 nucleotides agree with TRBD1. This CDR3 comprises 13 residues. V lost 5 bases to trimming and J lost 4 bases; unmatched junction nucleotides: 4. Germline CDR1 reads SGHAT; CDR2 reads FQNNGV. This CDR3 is CASSTTGVYGYTF. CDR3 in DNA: TGTGCCAGCAGCACTACAGGGGTCTATGGCTACACCTTC. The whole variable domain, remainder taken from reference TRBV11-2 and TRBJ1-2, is EAGVAQSPRYKIIEKRQSVAFWCNPISGHATLYWYQQILGQGPKLLIQFQNNGVVDDSQLPKDRFSAERLKGVDSTLKIQPAKLEDSAVYLCASSTTGVYGYTFGSGTRLTVV.

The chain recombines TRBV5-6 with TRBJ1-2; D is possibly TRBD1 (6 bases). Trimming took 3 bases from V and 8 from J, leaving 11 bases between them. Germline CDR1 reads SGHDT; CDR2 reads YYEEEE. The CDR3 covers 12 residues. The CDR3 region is CASSSGTSGYTF. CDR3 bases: TGTGCCAGCAGCTCCGGGACAAGCGGCTACACCTTC.

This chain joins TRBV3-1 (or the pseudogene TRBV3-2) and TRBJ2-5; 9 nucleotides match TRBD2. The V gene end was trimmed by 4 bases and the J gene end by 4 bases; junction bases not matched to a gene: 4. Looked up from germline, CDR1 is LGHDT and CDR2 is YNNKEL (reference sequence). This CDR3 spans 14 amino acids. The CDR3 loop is CASSPLAGAETQYF. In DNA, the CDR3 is TGTGCCAGCAGCCCACTAGCGGGTGCAGAGACCCAGTACTTC.

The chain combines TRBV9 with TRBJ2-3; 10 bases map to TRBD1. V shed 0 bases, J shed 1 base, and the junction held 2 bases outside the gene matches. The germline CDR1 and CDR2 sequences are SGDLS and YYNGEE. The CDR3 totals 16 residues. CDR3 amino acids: CASSVVGQGGTDTQYF. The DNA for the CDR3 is TGTGCCAGCAGCGTAGTCGGACAGGGGGGCACAGATACGCAGTATTTT.

The CDR3 loop reads CASSCDGSTYEQYF. The CDR3 DNA is TGTGCCAGCAGCTGCGACGGGAGTACGTACGAGCAGTACTTC. The chain carries TRBV12-1 and TRBJ2-7; the table's D call of TRBD2 was not tested on the DNA. TRBV12-1 is annotated as a pseudogene. The CDR3 consists of 14 residues.

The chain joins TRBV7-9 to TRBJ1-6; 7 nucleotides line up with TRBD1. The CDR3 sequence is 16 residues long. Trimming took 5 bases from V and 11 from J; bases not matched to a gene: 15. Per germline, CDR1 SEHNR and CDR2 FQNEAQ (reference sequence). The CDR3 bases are TGTGCCAGCAGCCAAGGACAGGACTGGGGTATGGCACCCCTCCACTTT. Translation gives CASSQGQDWGMAPLHF.

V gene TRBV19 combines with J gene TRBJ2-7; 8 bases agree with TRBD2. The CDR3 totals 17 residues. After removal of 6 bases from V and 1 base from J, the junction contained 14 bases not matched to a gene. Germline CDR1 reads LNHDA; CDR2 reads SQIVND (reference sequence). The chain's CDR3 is CASSPGSSGTRSYEQYF. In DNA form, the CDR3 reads TGTGCCAGTAGCCCGGGATCTTCTGGGACTAGATCCTACGAGCAGTACTTC.

The CDR3 sequence: CATSDRGSPRGAFF. The CDR3 coding sequence is TGTGCCACCAGTGATCGCGGCAGCCCTAGGGGGGCTTTCTTT. The chain combines TRBV24-1 with TRBJ1-1; possible D gene TRBD1, 6 bases. V lost 3 bases and J 11 bases, leaving 18 bases between the germline ends. Germline V lookup: CDR1 KGHDR, CDR2 SFDVKD. The CDR3 loop spans 14 amino acids.

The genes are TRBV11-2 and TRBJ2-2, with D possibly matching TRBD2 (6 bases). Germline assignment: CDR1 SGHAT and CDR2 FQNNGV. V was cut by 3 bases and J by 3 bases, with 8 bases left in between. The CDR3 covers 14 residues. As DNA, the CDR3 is TGTGCCAGCAGCTTCGCGGGATACACCGGGGAGCTGTTTTTT. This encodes CASSFAGYTGELFF.

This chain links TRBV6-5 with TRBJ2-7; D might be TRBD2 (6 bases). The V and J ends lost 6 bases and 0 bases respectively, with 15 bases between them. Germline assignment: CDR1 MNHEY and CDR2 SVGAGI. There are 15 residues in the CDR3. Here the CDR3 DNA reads TGTGCCAGCAGGCCCCCGGGCGGGGACTCCTACGAGCAGTACTTC. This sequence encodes CASRPPGGDSYEQYF.

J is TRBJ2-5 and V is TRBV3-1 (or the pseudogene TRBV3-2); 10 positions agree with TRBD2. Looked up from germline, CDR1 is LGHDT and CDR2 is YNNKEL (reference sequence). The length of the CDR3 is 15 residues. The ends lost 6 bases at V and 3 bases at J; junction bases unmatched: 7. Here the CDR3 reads CASSPYLAGEETQYF. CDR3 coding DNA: TGTGCCAGCAGTCCCTATCTAGCGGGAGAAGAGACCCAGTACTTC.

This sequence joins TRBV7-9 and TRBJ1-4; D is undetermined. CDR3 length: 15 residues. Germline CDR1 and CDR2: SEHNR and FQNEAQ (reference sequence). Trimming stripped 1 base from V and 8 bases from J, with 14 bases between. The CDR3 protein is CASSLVVSDIEKLFF. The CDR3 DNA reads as TGTGCCAGCAGCTTAGTGGTTAGTGATATCGAAAAACTGTTTTTT.

The CDR3 reads CASSYQGETQYF. The CDR3 DNA is TGCGCCAGCAGCTACCAGGGGGAGACCCAGTACTTC. The J gene is TRBJ2-5, the V gene TRBV5-1; possibly TRBD1 for D (6 bases). The V and J ends lost 3 bases and 5 bases respectively, with 8 bases between them. Looked up from germline, CDR1 is SGHRS and CDR2 is YFSETQ. The CDR3 sequence is 12 residues long.

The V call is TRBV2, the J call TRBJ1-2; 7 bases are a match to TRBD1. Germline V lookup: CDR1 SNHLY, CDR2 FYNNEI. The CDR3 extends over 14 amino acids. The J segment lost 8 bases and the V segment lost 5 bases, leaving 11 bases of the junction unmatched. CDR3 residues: CASSTDRPARGYTF. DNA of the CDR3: TGTGCCAGCAGTACGGACAGGCCCGCACGGGGCTACACCTTC. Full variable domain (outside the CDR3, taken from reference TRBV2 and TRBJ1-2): EPEVTQTPSHQVTQMGQEVILRCVPISNHLYFYWYRQILGQKVEFLVSFYNNEISEKSEIFDDQFSVERPDGSNFTLKIRSTKLEDSAMYFCASSTDRPARGYTFGSGTRLTVV.

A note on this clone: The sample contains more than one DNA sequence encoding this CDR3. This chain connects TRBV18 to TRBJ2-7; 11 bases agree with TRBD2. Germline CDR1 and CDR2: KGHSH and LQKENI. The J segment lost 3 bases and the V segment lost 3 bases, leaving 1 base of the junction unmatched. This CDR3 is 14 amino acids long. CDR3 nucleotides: TGTGCCAGCTCACCCGGGACTAGCGGCTACGAGCAGTACTTC. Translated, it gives CASSPGTSGYEQYF.

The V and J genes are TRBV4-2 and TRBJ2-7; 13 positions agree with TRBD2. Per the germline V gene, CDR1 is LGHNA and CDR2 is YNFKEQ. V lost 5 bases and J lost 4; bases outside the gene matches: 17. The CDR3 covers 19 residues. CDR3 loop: CASSAEFLKTSGRNYEQYF. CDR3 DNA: TGTGCCAGCAGCGCCGAATTCCTTAAGACTAGCGGGAGGAATTACGAGCAGTACTTC.

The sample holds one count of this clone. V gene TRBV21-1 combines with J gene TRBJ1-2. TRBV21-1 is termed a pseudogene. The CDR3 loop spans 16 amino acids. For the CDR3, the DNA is TGTGCCAGCAGCAAAGAATGTAACGGGTATTACTATGGCTACACCTTC. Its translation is CASSKECNGYYYGYTF.

This CDR3 is CASSVRGWDYEQYF. The CDR3 coding sequence is TGTGCCAGCAGCGTGCGGGGGTGGGACTACGAGCAGTACTTC. The chain couples TRBV9 to TRBJ2-7, with TRBD2 matching over 7 bases. CDR1 SGDLS and CDR2 YYNGEE come from the germline V gene. The J segment lost 3 bases and the V segment lost 2 bases, leaving 5 bases of the junction unmatched. The CDR3 has 14 residues.

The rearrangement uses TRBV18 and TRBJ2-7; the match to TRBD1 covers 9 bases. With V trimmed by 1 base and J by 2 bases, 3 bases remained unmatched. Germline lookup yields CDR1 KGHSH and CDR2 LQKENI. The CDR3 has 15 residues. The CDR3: CASSPRQGDPYEQYF. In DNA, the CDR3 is TGTGCCAGCTCACCACGACAGGGGGACCCCTACGAGCAGTACTTC.